This passage covers 16 T cell receptor beta chains from one sample sequenced in a study of graft-versus-host responses after intestinal transplantation. TCRdb's copy holds only in-frame clones and misses some; the assay was immunoSEQ multiplex PCR. This sample has fewer than 120,000 clones, with around 93% found just once. No cognate antigen is known for these TCRs. Sequencing was performed on unstimulated CD8+ T cells sorted from spleen or lymph node cells, taken before intestinal transplant. Receptors were obtained from a human donor who received an intestinal transplant.

The chain recombines TRBV7-9 with TRBJ2-7; no clear D gene. Trimming took off 3 bases at V and 4 bases at J, with 16 bases between the two ends. CDR3 length: 15 amino acids. The germline V gene encodes CDR1 SEHNR and CDR2 FQNEAQ (reference sequence). In DNA form, the CDR3 reads TGTGCCAGCAGCTTTTTGGCCGGTGAAGGATACGAGCAGTACTTC. Translation: CASSFLAGEGYEQYF.

The rearrangement joins TRBV5-1 to TRBJ2-7; 11 positions agree with TRBD1. V gave up 3 bases and J gave up 1 base; unmatched junction bases: 6. The V gene's germline CDR1 is SGHRS and CDR2 YFSETQ. This CDR3 has 16 residues. The CDR3 DNA reads as TGCGCCAGCAGCTCGGGACAGGGGGTAGGTTCCTACGAGCAGTACTTC. This codes for CASSSGQGVGSYEQYF.

The chain uses TRBV29-1 and TRBJ2-1; maybe TRBD2 (6 bases). V dropped 7 bases and J dropped 4 bases, with 17 bases sitting between them. Germline loops: CDR1 SQVTM, CDR2 ANQGSEA. This CDR3 has 14 residues. Here the CDR3 DNA reads TGCAGCGCTCGACTAGGAGCGTCTTACAATGAGCAGTTCTTC. As protein: CSARLGASYNEQFF.

This sequence joins TRBV7-9 and TRBJ2-1; TRBD1 matches 10 bases. Germline V gene sequence: CDR1 SEHNR, CDR2 FQNEAQ (reference sequence). The CDR3 is 16 residues long. V dropped 2 bases and J dropped 8; count of bases not matched to a gene: 9. CDR3 region: CASSLFRTGGSHEQFF. CDR3 DNA sequence: TGTGCCAGCAGCTTATTCCGGACAGGGGGTAGCCATGAGCAGTTCTTC. The whole variable domain, remainder taken from reference TRBV7-9 and TRBJ2-1, is DTGVSQNPRHKITKRGQNVTFRCDPISEHNRLYWYRQTLGQGPEFLTYFQNEAQLEKSRLLSDRFSAERPKGSFSTLEIQRTEQGDSAMYLCASSLFRTGGSHEQFFGPGTRLTVL.

The V call is TRBV9, the J call TRBJ1-1; D is ambiguous. The CDR3 runs 15 residues. The V and J ends lost 2 bases and 1 base respectively, with 12 bases between them. Looked up from germline, CDR1 is SGDLS and CDR2 is YYNGEE. Written as DNA, the CDR3 is TGTGCCAGCAGCGTTTTGAGGATATCGAACACTGAAGCTTTCTTT. Its protein product is CASSVLRISNTEAFF. Drawing the rest from reference TRBV9 and TRBJ1-1, the complete variable domain is DSGVTQTPKHLITATGQRVTLRCSPRSGDLSVYWYQQSLDQGLQFLIQYYNGEERAKGNILERFSAQQFPDLHSELNLSSLELGDSALYFCASSVLRISNTEAFFGQGTRLTVV.

The rearrangement joins TRBV9 to TRBJ2-1, with 7 positions matching TRBD2. This CDR3 has 14 residues. Per germline, CDR1 SGDLS and CDR2 YYNGEE. V shed 7 bases and J 4 bases; nucleotides not matched to a gene: 8. The CDR3, as DNA: TGTGCCAGCGGCGGGGGACTAATTTACAATGAGCAGTTCTTC. Encoded protein: CASGGGLIYNEQFF.

This chain uses TRBV14 with TRBJ2-1; weak D call: TRBD2 (6 bases). The V end was cut by 1 base, the J end by 3 bases, with 7 bases between. Germline CDR1 SGHDN, CDR2 FVKESK. The CDR3 extends over 14 amino acids. The CDR3 DNA reads TGTGCCAGCAGCCAAGGGCGGGGCTACAATGAGCAGTTCTTC. It specifies CASSQGRGYNEQFF.

The CDR3, as DNA: TGTGCCAGTAGTCCCCTACTAGCGGGAGGGCCAAATGAGCAGTTCTTC. Protein product: CASSPLLAGGPNEQFF. The chain has TRBV19 and TRBJ2-1; 13 bases fit TRBD2. Germline assignment: CDR1 LNHDA and CDR2 SQIVND (reference sequence). Germline trimming cut 5 bases from V and 7 bases from J; bases unmatched to any gene: 8. This CDR3 region has 16 residues.

The chain links TRBV4-1 to TRBJ2-4, with 11 bases that match TRBD2. There are 17 residues in the CDR3. The germline CDR1 and CDR2 sequences are MGHRA and YSYEKL. V was pared by 0 bases and J by 9 bases, with 10 bases of the junction left unmatched. The CDR3 here is CASSQDGLAGGIGIQYF. CDR3 nucleotide sequence: TGCGCCAGCAGCCAAGATGGGCTAGCGGGAGGTATTGGCATTCAGTACTTC.

J is TRBJ2-7 and V is TRBV4-1, with unresolved D. Germline loops: CDR1 MGHRA, CDR2 YSYEKL. The CDR3 extends over 12 amino acids. Deletions cut 1 base from V and 5 bases from J, with 6 bases between. This CDR3 is CASSQGSHEQYF. The DNA for the CDR3 is TGCGCCAGCAGCCAAGGGTCCCACGAGCAGTACTTC.

The chain is built from TRBV2 and TRBJ2-3; D might be TRBD2 (6 bases). V was clipped by 1 base and J by 2 bases, with 10 bases between them. Looked up from germline, CDR1 is SNHLY and CDR2 is FYNNEI. The CDR3 is 15 residues long. The CDR3 protein is CASSEVGGDTDTQYF. CDR3 DNA: TGTGCCAGCAGTGAAGTGGGGGGTGACACAGATACGCAGTATTTT.

In regard to this clone: The sample carries other DNA sequences with the same CDR3. This chain connects TRBV5-4 to TRBJ2-7; the D gene is possibly TRBD1 (6 bases). The CDR3 is made up of 14 amino acids. Germline V lookup: CDR1 SGHNT, CDR2 YYREEE (reference sequence). Trimming stripped 4 bases from V and 2 bases from J, with 13 bases between. The DNA of the CDR3 is TGTGCCAGCAGCGACCCAGGACAGCCCTACGAGCAGTACTTC. Amino acid sequence: CASSDPGQPYEQYF.

The rearrangement links TRBV27 to TRBJ2-5; D perhaps matches TRBD1 (5 bases). The germline V gene has CDR1 MNHEY and CDR2 SMNVEV (reference sequence). The CDR3 is made up of 13 amino acids. The V end was cut by 3 bases, the J end by 9 bases, with 14 bases between. CDR3 nucleotide sequence: TGTGCCAGCAGTTTTAAGGGGTTAATGGCCCAGTACTTC. Encoded protein: CASSFKGLMAQYF.

The chain carries TRBV5-1 and TRBJ2-7; 10 nucleotides align to TRBD1. Germline V gene lookup returns CDR1 SGHRS and CDR2 YFSETQ. The CDR3 is made up of 15 amino acids. V trimming: 0 bases; J trimming: 3 bases; junction bases outside the gene matches: 3. This CDR3 is CASSLGQGAIYEQYF. Written as DNA, the CDR3 is TGCGCCAGCAGCTTGGGACAGGGGGCGATCTACGAGCAGTACTTC.

This sequence joins TRBV7-3 and TRBJ1-2, with 7 bases lining up with TRBD1. The CDR3 spans 14 residues. In germline, CDR1 is SGHTA, CDR2 FQGTGA. J gave up 6 bases and V 5 bases, and 9 bases lay outside the gene matches. The CDR3 DNA reads as TGTGCCAGCAGCCCCCGCGACAGGGAAGATGGCTACACCTTC. It specifies CASSPRDREDGYTF.

This clone is a singleton in its sample. V gene TRBV13 combines with J gene TRBJ2-5, with TRBD1 identical over 7 bases. Germline V CDR1 and CDR2: PRHDT, FYEKMQ (reference sequence). V lost 3 bases to trimming and J lost 1 base; unmatched junction nucleotides: 2. The length of the CDR3 is 14 residues. CDR3 sequence (DNA): TGTGCCAGCAGCTTGAGACAGGGCCAAGAGACCCAGTACTTC. The encoded protein is CASSLRQGQETQYF.